The clone carrying this T cell receptor beta chain was counted only a few times. The antigen is undetermined. This entry is derived from a study of T cells after yellow fever vaccination. General study points: A weaker but faster secondary response was observed, peaking on day 5 versus 15.

From the 5' RACE reads, TCRdb called clonotypes with MiXCR, one entry per CDR3 protein. This sample has some 560,000 distinct CDR3 sequences; under 25% occur once, and the top ten carry more than 13%. Material: PBMCs, obtained 15 days after the yellow fever booster vaccination. This clonotype was obtained from a man aged 25 to 40 who received the YFV17D yellow fever vaccine.

The DNA for the CDR3 is TGCAGTGCGCGGCGGGACAACGATCAAGAGACCCAGTACTTC. It codes for CSARRDNDQETQYF. The chain uses TRBV20-1 and TRBJ2-5; D may match TRBD1 or TRBD2 (6 bases each). Germline CDR1 and CDR2: DFQATT and SNEGSKA (reference sequence). This CDR3 contains 14 residues. The V and J ends lost 6 bases and 2 bases respectively, with 16 bases between them.